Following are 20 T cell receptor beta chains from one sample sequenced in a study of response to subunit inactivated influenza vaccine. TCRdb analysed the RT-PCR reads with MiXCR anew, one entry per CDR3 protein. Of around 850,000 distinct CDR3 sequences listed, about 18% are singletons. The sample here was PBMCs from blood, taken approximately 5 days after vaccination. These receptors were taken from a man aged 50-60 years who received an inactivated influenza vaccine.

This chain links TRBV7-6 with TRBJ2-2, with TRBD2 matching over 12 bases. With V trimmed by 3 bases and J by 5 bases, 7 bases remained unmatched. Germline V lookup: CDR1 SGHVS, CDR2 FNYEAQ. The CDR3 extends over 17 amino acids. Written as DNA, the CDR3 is TGTGCCAGCAGCTTGGGGACCGGACTAGCGGGGACCGGGGAGCTGTTTTTT. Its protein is CASSLGTGLAGTGELFF.

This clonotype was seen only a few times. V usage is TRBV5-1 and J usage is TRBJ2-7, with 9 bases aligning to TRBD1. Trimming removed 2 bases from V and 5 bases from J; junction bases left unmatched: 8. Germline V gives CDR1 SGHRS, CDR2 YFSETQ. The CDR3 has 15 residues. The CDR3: CASSFFGQGNDEQYF. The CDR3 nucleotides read TGCGCCAGCAGCTTTTTTGGACAGGGGAACGACGAGCAGTACTTC.

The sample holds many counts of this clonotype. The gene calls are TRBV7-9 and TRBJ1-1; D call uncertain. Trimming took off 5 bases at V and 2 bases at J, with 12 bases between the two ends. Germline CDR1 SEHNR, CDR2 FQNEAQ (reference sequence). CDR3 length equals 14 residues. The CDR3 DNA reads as TGTGCCAGCAGCATAAGGCGTGGTAACACTGAAGCTTTCTTT. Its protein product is CASSIRRGNTEAFF.

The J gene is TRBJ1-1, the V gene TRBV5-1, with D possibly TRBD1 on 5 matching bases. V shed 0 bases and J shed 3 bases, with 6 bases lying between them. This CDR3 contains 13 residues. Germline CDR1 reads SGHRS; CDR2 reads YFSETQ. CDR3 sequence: CASSLVQDTEAFF. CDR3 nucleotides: TGCGCCAGCAGCTTGGTACAGGACACTGAAGCTTTCTTT. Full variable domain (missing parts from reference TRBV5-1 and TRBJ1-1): KAGVTQTPRYLIKTRGQQVTLSCSPISGHRSVSWYQQTPGQGLQFLFEYFSETQRNKGNFPGRFSGRQFSNSRSEMNVSTLELGDSALYLCASSLVQDTEAFFGQGTRLTVV.

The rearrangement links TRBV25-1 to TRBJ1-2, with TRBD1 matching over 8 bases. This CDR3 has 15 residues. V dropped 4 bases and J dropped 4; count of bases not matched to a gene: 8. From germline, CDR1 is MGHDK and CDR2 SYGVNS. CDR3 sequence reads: CASSGLFRGLYGYTF. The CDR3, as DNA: TGTGCCAGCAGTGGGCTTTTCAGGGGGCTCTATGGCTACACCTTC.

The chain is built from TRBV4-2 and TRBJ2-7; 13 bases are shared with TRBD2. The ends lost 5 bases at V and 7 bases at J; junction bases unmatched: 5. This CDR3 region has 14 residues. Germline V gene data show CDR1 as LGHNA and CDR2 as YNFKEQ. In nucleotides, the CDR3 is TGTGCCAGCAGCAAAGGACTAGCGGGAGATGAGCAGTACTTC. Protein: CASSKGLAGDEQYF.

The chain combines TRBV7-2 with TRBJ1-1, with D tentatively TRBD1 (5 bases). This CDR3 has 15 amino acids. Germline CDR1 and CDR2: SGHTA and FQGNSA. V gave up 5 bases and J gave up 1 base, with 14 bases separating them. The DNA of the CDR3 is TGTGCCAGCAGCCCTAGGACAATTGGGAACACTGAAGCTTTCTTT. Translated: CASSPRTIGNTEAFF.

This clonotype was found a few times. The CDR3 here is CAIRPQGTGELFF. The CDR3 DNA follows: TGTGCCATCAGACCACAGGGTACCGGGGAGCTGTTTTTT. The chain combines TRBV10-3 with TRBJ2-2; D is perhaps TRBD1 (6 bases). Looked up from germline, CDR1 is ENHRY and CDR2 is SYGVKD. This CDR3 has 13 amino acids. V was trimmed by 6 bases and J by 5 bases, leaving 10 bases between them.

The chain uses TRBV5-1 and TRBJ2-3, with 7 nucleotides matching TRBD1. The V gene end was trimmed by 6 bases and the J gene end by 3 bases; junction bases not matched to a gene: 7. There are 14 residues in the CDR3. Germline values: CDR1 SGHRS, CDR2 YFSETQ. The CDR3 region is CASNRGPMTDTQYF. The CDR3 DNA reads TGCGCCAGCAACAGGGGCCCTATGACAGATACGCAGTATTTT.

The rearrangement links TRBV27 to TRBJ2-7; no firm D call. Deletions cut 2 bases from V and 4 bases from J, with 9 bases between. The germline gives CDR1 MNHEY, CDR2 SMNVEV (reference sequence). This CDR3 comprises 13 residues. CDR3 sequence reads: CASSLSQMYEQYF. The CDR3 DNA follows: TGTGCCAGCAGTTTAAGCCAGATGTACGAGCAGTACTTC.

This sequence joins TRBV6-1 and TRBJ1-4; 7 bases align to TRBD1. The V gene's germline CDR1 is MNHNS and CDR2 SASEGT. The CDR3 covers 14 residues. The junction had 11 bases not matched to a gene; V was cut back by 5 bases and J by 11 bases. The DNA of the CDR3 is TGTGCCAGCAGTCCTCCGGGACAGTTTGCGAAACTGTTTTTT. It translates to CASSPPGQFAKLFF.

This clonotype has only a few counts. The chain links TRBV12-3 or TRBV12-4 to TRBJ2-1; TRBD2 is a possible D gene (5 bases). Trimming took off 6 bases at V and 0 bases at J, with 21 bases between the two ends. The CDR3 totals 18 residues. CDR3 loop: CASSTPIKRISSYNEQFF. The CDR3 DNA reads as TGTGCCAGCAGCACCCCTATCAAGCGGATAAGCTCCTACAATGAGCAGTTCTTC.

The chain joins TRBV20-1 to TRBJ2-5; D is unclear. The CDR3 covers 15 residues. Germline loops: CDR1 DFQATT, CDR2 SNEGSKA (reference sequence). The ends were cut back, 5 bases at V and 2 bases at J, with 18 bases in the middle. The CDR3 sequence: CSASTWAPHQETQYF. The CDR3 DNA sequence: TGCAGTGCTTCCACCTGGGCACCCCATCAAGAGACCCAGTACTTC.

The CDR3 DNA is TGCAGTGCTAGAGTGCAGCGGGGAAGAAATGAGCAGTTCTTC. Translation: CSARVQRGRNEQFF. V usage is TRBV20-1 and J usage is TRBJ2-1; 7 nucleotides match TRBD2. This CDR3 region has 14 residues. Trimming at V came to 1 base and at J to 7 bases, leaving 7 bases not matched to a gene. Germline V gives CDR1 DFQATT, CDR2 SNEGSKA (reference sequence).

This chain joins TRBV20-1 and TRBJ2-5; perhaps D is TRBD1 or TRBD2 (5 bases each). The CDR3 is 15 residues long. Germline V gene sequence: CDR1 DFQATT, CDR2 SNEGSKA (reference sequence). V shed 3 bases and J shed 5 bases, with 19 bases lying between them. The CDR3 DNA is TGCAGTGCTAGTTCTAGCCAGAGGGGTGGTGAGACCCAGTACTTC. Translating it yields CSASSSQRGGETQYF.

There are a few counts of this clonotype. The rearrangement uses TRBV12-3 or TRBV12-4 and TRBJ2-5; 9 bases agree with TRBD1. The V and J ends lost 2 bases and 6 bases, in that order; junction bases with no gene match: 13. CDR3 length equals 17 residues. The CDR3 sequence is CASSLSPDRGRTKTQYF. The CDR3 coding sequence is TGTGCCAGCAGTTTATCCCCGGACAGGGGACGGACCAAGACCCAGTACTTC.

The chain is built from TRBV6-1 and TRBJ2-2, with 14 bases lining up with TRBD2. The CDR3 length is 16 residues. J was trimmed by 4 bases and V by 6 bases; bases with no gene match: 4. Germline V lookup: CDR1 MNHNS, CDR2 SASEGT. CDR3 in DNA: TGTGCCAGCAGCAGACTAGCGGGAGGGTCCACCGGGGAGCTGTTTTTT. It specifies CASSRLAGGSTGELFF.

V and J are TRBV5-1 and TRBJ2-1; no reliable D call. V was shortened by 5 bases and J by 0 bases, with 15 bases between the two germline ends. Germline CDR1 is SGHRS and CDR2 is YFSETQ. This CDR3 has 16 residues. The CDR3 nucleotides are TGCGCCAGCAGACAGACATTTTCGAGCTCCTACAATGAGCAGTTCTTC. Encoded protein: CASRQTFSSSYNEQFF.

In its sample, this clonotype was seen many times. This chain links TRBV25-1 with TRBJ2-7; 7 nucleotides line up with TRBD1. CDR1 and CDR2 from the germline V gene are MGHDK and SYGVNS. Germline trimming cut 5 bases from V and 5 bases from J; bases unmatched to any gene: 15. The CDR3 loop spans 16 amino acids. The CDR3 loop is CASSPQTGQQLHEQYF. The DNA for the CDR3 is TGTGCCAGCAGTCCCCAAACGGGACAGCAGTTACACGAGCAGTACTTC.

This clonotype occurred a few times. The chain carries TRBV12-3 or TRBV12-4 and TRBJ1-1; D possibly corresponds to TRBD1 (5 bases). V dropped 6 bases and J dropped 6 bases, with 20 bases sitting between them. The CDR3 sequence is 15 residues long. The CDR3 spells CASSGAIPWSPEAFF. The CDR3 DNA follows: TGTGCCAGCAGCGGGGCAATCCCCTGGAGTCCTGAAGCTTTCTTT.